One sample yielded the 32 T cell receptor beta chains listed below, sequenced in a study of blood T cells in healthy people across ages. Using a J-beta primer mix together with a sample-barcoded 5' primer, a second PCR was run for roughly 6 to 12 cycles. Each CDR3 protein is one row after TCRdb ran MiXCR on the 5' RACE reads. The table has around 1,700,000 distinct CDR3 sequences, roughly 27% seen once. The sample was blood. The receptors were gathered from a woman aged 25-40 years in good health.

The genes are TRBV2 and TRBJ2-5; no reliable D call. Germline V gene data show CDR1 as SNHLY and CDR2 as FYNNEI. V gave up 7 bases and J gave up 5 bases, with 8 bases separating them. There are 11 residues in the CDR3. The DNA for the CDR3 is TGTGCCAGCAAGGTTTCGGAGACCCAGTACTTC. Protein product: CASKVSETQYF.

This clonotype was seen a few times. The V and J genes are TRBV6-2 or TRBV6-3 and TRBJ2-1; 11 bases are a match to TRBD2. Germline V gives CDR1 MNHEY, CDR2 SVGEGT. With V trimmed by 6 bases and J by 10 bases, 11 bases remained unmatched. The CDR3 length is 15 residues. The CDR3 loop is CASRLSGRGNGEQFF. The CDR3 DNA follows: TGTGCCAGCAGACTTAGCGGGAGGGGCAATGGGGAGCAGTTCTTC.

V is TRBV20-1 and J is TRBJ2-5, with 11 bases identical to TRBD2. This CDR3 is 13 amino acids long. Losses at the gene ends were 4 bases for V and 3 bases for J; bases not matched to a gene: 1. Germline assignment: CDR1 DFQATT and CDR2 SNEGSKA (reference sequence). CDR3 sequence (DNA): TGCAGTGCTACACTAGCGGGAGAAGAGACCCAGTACTTC. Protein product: CSATLAGEETQYF.

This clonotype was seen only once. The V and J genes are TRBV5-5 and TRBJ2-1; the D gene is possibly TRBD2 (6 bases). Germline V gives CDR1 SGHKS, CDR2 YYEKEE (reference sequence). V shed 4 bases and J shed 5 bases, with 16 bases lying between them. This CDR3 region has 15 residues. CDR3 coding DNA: TGTGCCAGCAGCCAGGAGGTGATAGCGGACAATGAGCAGTTCTTC. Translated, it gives CASSQEVIADNEQFF.

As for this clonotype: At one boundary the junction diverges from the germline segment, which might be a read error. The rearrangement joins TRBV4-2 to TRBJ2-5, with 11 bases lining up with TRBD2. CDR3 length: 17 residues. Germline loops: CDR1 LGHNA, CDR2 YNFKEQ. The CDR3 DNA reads TGTGCCAGTAGCCAATCCTCCGGGACTAGCGGCCAAGAGACCCAGTACTTC. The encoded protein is CASSQSSGTSGQETQYF.

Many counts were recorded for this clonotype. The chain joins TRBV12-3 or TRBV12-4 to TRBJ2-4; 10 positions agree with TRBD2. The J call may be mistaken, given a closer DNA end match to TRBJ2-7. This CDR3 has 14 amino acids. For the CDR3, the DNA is TGTGCCAGCAGTGCGCCAGCGGGGGGGAGCGAGCAGTACTTC. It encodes CASSAPAGGSEQYF.

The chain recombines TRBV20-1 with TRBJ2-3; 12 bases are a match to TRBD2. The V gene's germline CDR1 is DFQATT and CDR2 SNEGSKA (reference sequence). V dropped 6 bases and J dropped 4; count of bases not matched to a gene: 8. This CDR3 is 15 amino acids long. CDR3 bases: TGCAGTGCAGGCCCCCTAGCGGGAGGGCCAGATACGCAGTATTTT. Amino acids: CSAGPLAGGPDTQYF.

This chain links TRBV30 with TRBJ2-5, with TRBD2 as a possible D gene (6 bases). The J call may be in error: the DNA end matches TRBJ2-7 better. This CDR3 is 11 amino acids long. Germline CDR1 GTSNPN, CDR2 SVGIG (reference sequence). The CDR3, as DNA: TGTGCCTGGAGGGACTACCTCGAGCAGTACTTC. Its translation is CAWRDYLEQYF.

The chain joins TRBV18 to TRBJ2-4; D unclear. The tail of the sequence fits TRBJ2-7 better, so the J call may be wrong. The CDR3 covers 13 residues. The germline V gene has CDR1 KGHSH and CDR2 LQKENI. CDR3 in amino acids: CASSPSRKGEQYF. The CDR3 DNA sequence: TGTGCCAGCTCACCATCACGGAAAGGCGAGCAGTACTTC.

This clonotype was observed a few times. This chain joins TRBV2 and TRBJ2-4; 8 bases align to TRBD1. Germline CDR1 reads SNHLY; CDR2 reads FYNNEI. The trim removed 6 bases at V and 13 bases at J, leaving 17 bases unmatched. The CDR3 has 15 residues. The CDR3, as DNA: TGTGCCAGCAGGTACGACAGGGGCGCCTACAATGAGCAGTACTTC. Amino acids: CASRYDRGAYNEQYF.

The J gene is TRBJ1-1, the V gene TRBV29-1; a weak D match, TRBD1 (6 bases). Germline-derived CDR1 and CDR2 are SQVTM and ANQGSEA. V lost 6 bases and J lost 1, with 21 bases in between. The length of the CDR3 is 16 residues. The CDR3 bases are TGCAGCGTCCAACCGGGGCAGGGGAGAGGGAACACTGAAGCTTTCTTT. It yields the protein CSVQPGQGRGNTEAFF.

CDR3 residues: CSAGGDSHGYTF. The CDR3 nucleotides read TGCAGTGCTGGAGGCGACAGCCATGGCTACACCTTC. The rearrangement uses TRBV20-1 and TRBJ1-2; weak D call: TRBD1 (5 bases). The CDR3 covers 12 residues. The V end lost 5 bases, the J end lost 6 bases, and 13 bases lay between the germline ends. Germline CDR1 DFQATT, CDR2 SNEGSKA (reference sequence).

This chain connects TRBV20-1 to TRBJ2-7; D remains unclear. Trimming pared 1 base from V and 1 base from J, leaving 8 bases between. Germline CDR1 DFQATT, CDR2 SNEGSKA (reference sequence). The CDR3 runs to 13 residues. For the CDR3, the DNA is TGCAGTGCTAGAGTGGTCTCTTCCTACGAGCAGTACTTC. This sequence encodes CSARVVSSYEQYF.

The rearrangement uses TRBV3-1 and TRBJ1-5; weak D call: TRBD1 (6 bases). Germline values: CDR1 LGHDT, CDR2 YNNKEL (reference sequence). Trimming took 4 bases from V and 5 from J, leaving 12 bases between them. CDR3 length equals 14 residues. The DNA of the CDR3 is TGTGCCAGCAGCCCAAACAGGGCTGATCAGCCCCAGCATTTT. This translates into CASSPNRADQPQHF.

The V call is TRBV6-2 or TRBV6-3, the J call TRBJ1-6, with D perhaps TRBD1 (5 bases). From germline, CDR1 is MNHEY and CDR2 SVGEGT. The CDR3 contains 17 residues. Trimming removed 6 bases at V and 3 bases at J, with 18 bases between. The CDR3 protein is CASSTGTAWIYNSPLHF. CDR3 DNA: TGTGCCAGCAGCACGGGGACCGCCTGGATCTATAATTCACCCCTCCACTTT.

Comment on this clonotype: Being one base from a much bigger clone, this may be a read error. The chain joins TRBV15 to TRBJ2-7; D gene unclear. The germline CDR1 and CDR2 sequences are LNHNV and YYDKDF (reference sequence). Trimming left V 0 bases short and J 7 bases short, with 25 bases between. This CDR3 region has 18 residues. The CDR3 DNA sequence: TGTGCCACCAGCAGAGATTACTTCTCGCAGCCCTCCTACAATGAGCAGTACTTC. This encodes CATSRDYFSQPSYNEQYF. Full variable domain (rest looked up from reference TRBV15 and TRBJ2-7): DAMVIQNPRYQVTQFGKPVTLSCSQTLNHNVMYWYQQKSSQAPKLLFHYYDKDFNNEADTPDNFQSRRPNTSFCFLDIRSPGLGDTAMYLCATSRDYFSQPSYNEQYFGPGTRLTVT.

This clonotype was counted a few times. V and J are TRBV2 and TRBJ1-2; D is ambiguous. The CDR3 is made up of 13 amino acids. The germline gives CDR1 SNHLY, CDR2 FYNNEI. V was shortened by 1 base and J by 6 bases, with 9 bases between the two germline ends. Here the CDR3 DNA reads TGTGCCAGCAGTGAAGGAGGATTCGATGGCTACACCTTC. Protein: CASSEGGFDGYTF.

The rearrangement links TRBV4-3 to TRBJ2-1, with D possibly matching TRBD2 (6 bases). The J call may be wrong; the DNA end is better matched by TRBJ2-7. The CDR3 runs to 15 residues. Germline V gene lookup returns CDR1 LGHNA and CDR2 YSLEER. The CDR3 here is CASSFRDQGRNEQYF. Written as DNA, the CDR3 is TGCGCCAGCAGCTTTAGGGACCAAGGGAGGAATGAGCAGTACTTC.

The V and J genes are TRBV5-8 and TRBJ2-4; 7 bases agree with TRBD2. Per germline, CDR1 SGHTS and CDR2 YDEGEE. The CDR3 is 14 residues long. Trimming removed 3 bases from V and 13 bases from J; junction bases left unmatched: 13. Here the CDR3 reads CASSYGLVFDEQYF. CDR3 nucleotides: TGTGCCAGCAGCTACGGACTAGTCTTCGATGAGCAGTACTTC.

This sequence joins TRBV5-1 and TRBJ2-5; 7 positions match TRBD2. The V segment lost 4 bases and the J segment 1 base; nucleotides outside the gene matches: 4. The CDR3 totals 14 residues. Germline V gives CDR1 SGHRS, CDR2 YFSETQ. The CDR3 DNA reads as TGCGCCAGCAGCGGACCGGGGGGCCAAGAGACCCAGTACTTC. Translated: CASSGPGGQETQYF. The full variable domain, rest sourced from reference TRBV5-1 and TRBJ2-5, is KAGVTQTPRYLIKTRGQQVTLSCSPISGHRSVSWYQQTPGQGLQFLFEYFSETQRNKGNFPGRFSGRQFSNSRSEMNVSTLELGDSALYLCASSGPGGQETQYFGPGTRLLVL.

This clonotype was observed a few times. The CDR3 sequence: CASSLQTGGLNTEAFF. As DNA, the CDR3 is TGTGCCAGCAGCCTCCAGACAGGGGGCCTGAACACTGAAGCTTTCTTT. The chain carries TRBV7-2 and TRBJ1-1; 10 nucleotides line up with TRBD1. The CDR3 contains 16 residues. The V gene's germline CDR1 is SGHTA and CDR2 FQGNSA. The V gene end was trimmed by 5 bases and the J gene end by 0 bases; junction bases not matched to a gene: 6.

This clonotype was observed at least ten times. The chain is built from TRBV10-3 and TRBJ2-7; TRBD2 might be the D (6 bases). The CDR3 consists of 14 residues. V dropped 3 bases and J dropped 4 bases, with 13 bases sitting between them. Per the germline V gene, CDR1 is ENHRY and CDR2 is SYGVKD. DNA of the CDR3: TGTGCCATCAGTGAACCCGGGGGACGGTACGAGCAGTACTTC. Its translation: CAISEPGGRYEQYF.

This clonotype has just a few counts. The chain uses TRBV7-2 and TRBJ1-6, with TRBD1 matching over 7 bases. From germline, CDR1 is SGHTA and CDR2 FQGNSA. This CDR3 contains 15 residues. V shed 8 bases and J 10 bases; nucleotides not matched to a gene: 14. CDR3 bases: TGTGCCAGCGCCATTCCCAGGGGGGTAAACTCACCCCTCCACTTT. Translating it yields CASAIPRGVNSPLHF.

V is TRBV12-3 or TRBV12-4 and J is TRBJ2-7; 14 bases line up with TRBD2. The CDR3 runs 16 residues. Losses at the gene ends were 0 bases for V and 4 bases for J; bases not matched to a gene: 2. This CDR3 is CASSLAGLAGDYEQYF. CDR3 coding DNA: TGTGCCAGCAGTTTAGCGGGACTAGCGGGAGATTACGAGCAGTACTTC.

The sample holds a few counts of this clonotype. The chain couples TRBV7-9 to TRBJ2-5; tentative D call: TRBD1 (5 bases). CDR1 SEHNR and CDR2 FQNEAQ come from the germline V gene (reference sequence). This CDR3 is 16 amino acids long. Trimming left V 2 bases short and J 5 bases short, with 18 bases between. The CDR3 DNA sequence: TGTGCCAGCAGCTTATTCGGCAACGTGGGGCCGGAGACCCAGTACTTC. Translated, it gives CASSLFGNVGPETQYF. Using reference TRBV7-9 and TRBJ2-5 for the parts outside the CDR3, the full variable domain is DTGVSQNPRHKITKRGQNVTFRCDPISEHNRLYWYRQTLGQGPEFLTYFQNEAQLEKSRLLSDRFSAERPKGSFSTLEIQRTEQGDSAMYLCASSLFGNVGPETQYFGPGTRLLVL.

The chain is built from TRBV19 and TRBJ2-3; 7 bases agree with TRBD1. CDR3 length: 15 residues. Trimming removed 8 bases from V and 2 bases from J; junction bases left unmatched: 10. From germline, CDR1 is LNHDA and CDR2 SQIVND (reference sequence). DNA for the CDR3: TGTGCCAGTTTGCCGTCGACAGGGTACACAGATACGCAGTATTTT. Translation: CASLPSTGYTDTQYF.

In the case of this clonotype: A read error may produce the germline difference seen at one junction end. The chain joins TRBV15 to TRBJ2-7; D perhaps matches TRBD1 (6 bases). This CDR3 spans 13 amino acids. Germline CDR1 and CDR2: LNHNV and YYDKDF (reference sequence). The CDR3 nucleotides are TGTGTCACCAGCAGGGGACCTCCCTACGAGCAGTACTTC. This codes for CVTSRGPPYEQYF.

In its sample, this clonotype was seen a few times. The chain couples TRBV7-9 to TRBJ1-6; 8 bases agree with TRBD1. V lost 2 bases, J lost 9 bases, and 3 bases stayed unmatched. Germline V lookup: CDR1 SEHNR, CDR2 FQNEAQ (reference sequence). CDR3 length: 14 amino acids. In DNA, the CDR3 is TGTGCCAGCAGCTTAATGGACAGGGTTTCACCCCTCCACTTT. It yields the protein CASSLMDRVSPLHF.

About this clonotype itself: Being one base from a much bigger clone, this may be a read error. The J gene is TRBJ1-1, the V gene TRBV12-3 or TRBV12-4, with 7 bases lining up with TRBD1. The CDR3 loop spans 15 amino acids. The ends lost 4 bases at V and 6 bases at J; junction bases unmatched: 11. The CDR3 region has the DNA TGTGCCAGCAGTTCACGACAGGGCGTGGCGGCTGAAGCTTTCTTT. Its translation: CASSSRQGVAAEAFF.

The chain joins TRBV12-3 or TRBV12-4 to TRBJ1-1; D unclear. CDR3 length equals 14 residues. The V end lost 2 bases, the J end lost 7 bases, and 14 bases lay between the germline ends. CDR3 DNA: TGTGCCAGCAGTTTATCGGCAGGAATTATTGAAGCTTTCTTT. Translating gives CASSLSAGIIEAFF.

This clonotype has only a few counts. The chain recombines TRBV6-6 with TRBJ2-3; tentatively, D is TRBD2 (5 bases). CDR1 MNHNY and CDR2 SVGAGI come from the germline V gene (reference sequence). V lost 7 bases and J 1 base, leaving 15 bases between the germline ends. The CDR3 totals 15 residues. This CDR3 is CASTKVSGRTDTQYF. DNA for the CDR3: TGTGCCAGCACCAAGGTCAGCGGACGCACAGATACGCAGTATTTT.

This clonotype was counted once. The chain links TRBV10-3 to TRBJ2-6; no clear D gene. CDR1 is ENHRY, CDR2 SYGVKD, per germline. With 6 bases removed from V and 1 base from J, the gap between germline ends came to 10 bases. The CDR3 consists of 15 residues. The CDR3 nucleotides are TGTGCCATCAGCGTTAGTATATCTGGGGCCAACGTCCTGACTTTC. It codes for CAISVSISGANVLTF.